The source of this T cell receptor (beta chain) is a study of identical twins. Study-wide points: Not following the same donors, the study drew its conclusions from cross-sectional statistical analysis. Twins showed weaker excess sharing in their beta out-of-frame sequences.

TCRdb ran MiXCR on the 5' RACE reads and lists one entry per CDR3 protein. This table has about 390,000 distinct CDR3 sequences, about 10% appearing once. CDR1 and CDR2 from the germline V gene are DFQATT and SNEGSKA (reference sequence). V was cut by 6 bases and J by 6 bases, with 14 bases left in between. The CDR3 is 12 residues long. This clonotype has only a few counts. No antigen is known for it. The receptor comes from a woman between 45 and 65 years old in good health. This sequence joins TRBV20-1 and TRBJ1-2; maybe TRBD1 (6 bases). Sequencing used naive T cells sorted from blood. The CDR3 DNA follows: TGCAGTGCAGCCCGTTGGGACAATGGCTACACCTTC. It translates to CSAARWDNGYTF.